The 15 T cell receptor beta chains reported below all come from one sample, sequenced in a study of identical twins' blood T cells. A single record per CDR3 protein comes from TCRdb applying MiXCR to the 5' RACE reads. Here the sample spans around 380,000 distinct CDR3 sequences, about 28% being singletons. Sequenced: PBMCs. The source of these receptors is a woman aged 18 to 55 in good health.

This clonotype was counted many times. The rearrangement links TRBV11-3 to TRBJ1-1; D is possibly TRBD1 (5 bases). The CDR3 covers 15 residues. V dropped 1 base and J dropped 6 bases, with 15 bases sitting between them. Looked up from germline, CDR1 is SGHNT and CDR2 is YENEEA. DNA for the CDR3: TGTGCCAGCAGCTTAGTGACGCAGGGTTGGCCTGAAGCTTTCTTT. Its translation: CASSLVTQGWPEAFF.

In its sample, this clonotype was seen a few times. The V and J genes are TRBV20-1 and TRBJ2-4; possibly TRBD1 for D (6 bases). CDR3 size: 13 residues. Germline V gene sequence: CDR1 DFQATT, CDR2 SNEGSKA (reference sequence). Trimming shortened V by 4 bases and J by 5 bases, and 12 bases separated the two germline ends. The CDR3 loop reads CSANRDTENIQYF. In nucleotides, the CDR3 is TGCAGTGCTAACCGGGACACGGAAAACATTCAGTACTTC.

J is TRBJ2-7 and V is TRBV2; no firm D call. Between the trimmed V and J ends, which lost 1 base and 6 bases, there was a span of 7 bases. The CDR3 covers 12 residues. Germline V gene sequence: CDR1 SNHLY, CDR2 FYNNEI. Written as DNA, the CDR3 is TGTGCCAGCAGTGAAGATTTGGGCGAGCAGTACTTC. It translates to CASSEDLGEQYF.

The chain joins TRBV6-2 or TRBV6-3 to TRBJ2-2; tentatively, D is TRBD1 (6 bases). CDR1 and CDR2 from the germline V gene are MNHEY and SVGEGT. V was pared by 6 bases and J by 4 bases, with 15 bases between. This CDR3 is built from 15 residues. CDR3 bases: TGTGCCAGCAGAAGAGTGGACAGACCCACCGGGGAGCTGTTTTTT. Translating gives CASRRVDRPTGELFF.

This chain uses TRBV19 with TRBJ2-2; TRBD2 matches at 7 bases. Germline V CDR1 and CDR2: LNHDA, SQIVND (reference sequence). With V trimmed by 4 bases and J by 6 bases, 8 bases remained unmatched. The CDR3 runs 15 residues. Written as DNA, the CDR3 is TGTGCCAGTAGTACCGTCCCGGGACTATCCGGGGAGCTGTTTTTT. Translating gives CASSTVPGLSGELFF.

This chain links TRBV20-1 with TRBJ1-3; D gene unclear. V was trimmed by 5 bases and J by 4 bases, leaving 9 bases between them. CDR3 size: 12 residues. Germline V gene data show CDR1 as DFQATT and CDR2 as SNEGSKA (reference sequence). The CDR3 spells CSARAPGNTIYF. The CDR3 DNA sequence: TGCAGTGCTCGAGCCCCGGGAAACACCATATATTTT.

This clonotype was counted a few times. V is TRBV11-2 and J is TRBJ2-1; no clear D gene. Trimming cost V 1 base and J 0 bases, with 7 bases left between them. The germline CDR1 and CDR2 sequences are SGHAT and FQNNGV. This CDR3 spans 15 amino acids. In DNA form, the CDR3 reads TGTGCCAGCAGCTTAGGAAGTAACTCCTACAATGAGCAGTTCTTC. Residues: CASSLGSNSYNEQFF.

The CDR3: CASSIEFAGHGDGYTF. CDR3 nucleotides: TGCGCCAGCAGCATAGAGTTTGCAGGCCATGGAGATGGCTACACCTTC. V is TRBV5-1 and J is TRBJ1-2; no clear D. Between the trimmed V and J ends, which lost 4 bases and 6 bases, there was a span of 22 bases. The CDR3 is 16 amino acids. Germline CDR1 is SGHRS and CDR2 is YFSETQ.

This clonotype was seen many times. V usage is TRBV9 and J usage is TRBJ1-3; tentative D call: TRBD1 (5 bases). Germline V gene sequence: CDR1 SGDLS, CDR2 YYNGEE. CDR3 length: 16 amino acids. Trimming stripped 2 bases from V and 0 bases from J, with 12 bases between. The CDR3 is CASSVGDSLSGNTIYF. Here the CDR3 DNA reads TGTGCCAGCAGCGTTGGAGACAGCCTCTCTGGAAACACCATATATTTT.

This clonotype has just a few counts. The chain uses TRBV7-9 and TRBJ2-2; no clear D gene. The V and J ends lost 2 bases and 0 bases respectively, with 7 bases between them. The CDR3 spans 15 residues. Germline V CDR1 and CDR2: SEHNR, FQNEAQ (reference sequence). CDR3 bases: TGTGCCAGCAGCTTATCGTGGACGAACACCGGGGAGCTGTTTTTT. Encoded protein: CASSLSWTNTGELFF. The variable domain in full, with the rest retrieved from reference TRBV7-9 and TRBJ2-2, is DTGVSQNPRHKITKRGQNVTFRCDPISEHNRLYWYRQTLGQGPEFLTYFQNEAQLEKSRLLSDRFSAERPKGSFSTLEIQRTEQGDSAMYLCASSLSWTNTGELFFGEGSRLTVL.

The CDR3 DNA is TGTGCCAGCAGTTTCAGCAGGGTGGATACGCAGTATTTT. Protein product: CASSFSRVDTQYF. The chain carries TRBV27 and TRBJ2-3, with TRBD1 as a possible D gene (5 bases). CDR3 length: 13 amino acids. Trimming took off 3 bases at V and 6 bases at J, with 10 bases between the two ends. Germline V gene data show CDR1 as MNHEY and CDR2 as SMNVEV (reference sequence).

This clonotype was found a few times. The rearrangement links TRBV9 to TRBJ2-2, with TRBD2 identical over 8 bases. Trimming took 7 bases from V and 6 from J; bases not matched to a gene: 17. Per germline, CDR1 SGDLS and CDR2 YYNGEE. This CDR3 is 17 amino acids long. DNA for the CDR3: TGTGCCAGCGGCCCCCTAGTGCGGACTAGCCCATCCGGGGAGCTGTTTTTT. It yields the protein CASGPLVRTSPSGELFF.

A word on this clonotype: No conserved phenylalanine or tryptophan ends this CDR3, so it is likely a read error. The chain recombines TRBV9 with TRBJ1-2; no clear D. CDR3 size: 13 residues. V was shortened by 2 bases and J by 8 bases, with 13 bases between the two germline ends. The germline gives CDR1 SGDLS, CDR2 YYNGEE. The CDR3 coding sequence is TGTGCCAGCAGCGTGCGGGAGATGGAGGGCTACACCCTC. As protein: CASSVREMEGYTL.

The chain couples TRBV12-3 or TRBV12-4 to TRBJ2-3; 8 nucleotides match TRBD2. The ends lost 3 bases at V and 5 bases at J; junction bases unmatched: 13. The length of the CDR3 is 17 residues. The CDR3 region has the DNA TGTGCCAGCAGTTTTACCCCTTTTGCGGGGGGAGTAGATACGCAGTATTTT. Amino acids: CASSFTPFAGGVDTQYF.

The rearrangement joins TRBV7-2 to TRBJ1-2; D gene uncertain. The CDR3 has 11 residues. The V end was cut by 3 bases, the J end by 5 bases, with 4 bases between. Per germline, CDR1 SGHTA and CDR2 FQGNSA. CDR3 coding DNA: TGTGCCAGCAGCTTGACATATGGCTACACCTTC. This sequence encodes CASSLTYGYTF.